This entry lists 29 T cell receptor beta chains sequenced from one sample in a study of shared clonotypes between healthy human individuals. Clones were sequenced by immunoSEQ multiplex PCR, and TCRdb holds only the in-frame ones, with some missing. The sample contains roughly 720,000 clones, less than 95% of which appear only once. Material: memory CD8+ T cells from PBMCs. Stated subset: CD45RO+ cells pooled with CCR7-negative TemRA cells. Source of these receptors: a man in his late teens or twenties in good health. Some clones in this sample may be carry-over from other donors' samples.

This chain links TRBV19 with TRBJ2-1; tentatively, D is TRBD1 (5 bases). Germline loops: CDR1 LNHDA, CDR2 SQIVND (reference sequence). V lost 5 bases to trimming and J lost 9 bases, with 17 bases between them. This CDR3 has 14 residues. CDR3 bases: TGTGCCAGTAGTCCCATTCTCCAGGGCGGTGAGCAGTTCTTC. Amino acid sequence: CASSPILQGGEQFF. Together with reference TRBV19 and TRBJ2-1, the CDR3 gives the full variable domain: DGGITQSPKYLFRKEGQNVTLSCEQNLNHDAMYWYRQDPGQGLRLIYYSQIVNDFQKGDIAEGYSVSREKKESFPLTVTSAQKNPTAFYLCASSPILQGGEQFFGPGTRLTVL.

This chain uses TRBV7-8 with TRBJ2-1; D call uncertain. V was clipped by 0 bases and J by 4 bases, with 4 bases between them. The germline V gene encodes CDR1 SGHVS and CDR2 FQNEAQ. This CDR3 comprises 13 residues. The CDR3 loop is CASSLARYNEQFF. In nucleotides, the CDR3 is TGTGCCAGCAGCTTAGCTCGTTACAATGAGCAGTTCTTC. Variable domain in full (rest from reference TRBV7-8 and TRBJ2-1): GAGVSQSPRYKVAKRGQDVALRCDPISGHVSLFWYQQALGQGPEFLTYFQNEAQLDKSGLPSDRFFAERPEGSVSTLKIQRTQQEDSAVYLCASSLARYNEQFFGPGTRLTVL.

J is TRBJ1-5 and V is TRBV2, with TRBD1 matching 7 bases. The V segment lost 7 bases and the J segment 6 bases; nucleotides outside the gene matches: 6. The CDR3 extends over 13 amino acids. Germline loops: CDR1 SNHLY, CDR2 FYNNEI. For the CDR3, the DNA is TGTGCCAGCACCGACAGGGAGGTTCAGCCCCAGCATTTT. Its protein product is CASTDREVQPQHF.

The chain is built from TRBV2 and TRBJ2-7; D not certain. The CDR3 length is 12 residues. Germline CDR1 and CDR2: SNHLY and FYNNEI. Trimming removed 6 bases from V and 2 bases from J, with 8 bases in between. In DNA form, the CDR3 reads TGTGCCAGCAGGGCATCCACCTACGAGCAGTACTTC. It codes for CASRASTYEQYF.

V gene TRBV6-1 combines with J gene TRBJ2-2; D call uncertain. Trimming pared 2 bases from V and 3 bases from J, leaving 10 bases between. The CDR3 sequence is 15 residues long. Germline V gene lookup returns CDR1 MNHNS and CDR2 SASEGT. Here the CDR3 DNA reads TGTGCCAGCAGTGAATATCCCCCGGACACCGGGGAGCTGTTTTTT. It yields the protein CASSEYPPDTGELFF.

The CDR3 here is CASSAGQGGYEQYF. The CDR3 nucleotides are TGTGCCAGCAGTGCCGGACAGGGGGGCTACGAGCAGTACTTC. The chain couples TRBV6-1 to TRBJ2-7; TRBD1 agrees at 10 bases. Germline values: CDR1 MNHNS, CDR2 SASEGT. V dropped 4 bases and J dropped 3; count of bases not matched to a gene: 3. The CDR3 is made up of 14 amino acids.

The chain recombines TRBV4-2 with TRBJ2-7; D tentatively reads TRBD1 or TRBD2 (6 bases each). Germline-derived CDR1 and CDR2 are LGHNA and YNFKEQ. The CDR3 has 15 amino acids. V shed 3 bases and J shed 2 bases, with 14 bases lying between them. This CDR3 is CASSHTGSGAYEQYF. CDR3 DNA sequence: TGTGCCAGCAGCCATACAGGGTCGGGAGCCTACGAGCAGTACTTC.

This chain joins TRBV7-3 and TRBJ2-3; D perhaps matches TRBD2 (5 bases). Trimming took 1 base from V and 5 from J, leaving 10 bases between them. The V gene's germline CDR1 is SGHTA and CDR2 FQGTGA. The CDR3 totals 14 residues. The DNA of the CDR3 is TGTGCCAGCAGCTTAAATCCAGGAGGAGATACGCAGTATTTT. Translation gives CASSLNPGGDTQYF.

The J gene is TRBJ1-4, the V gene TRBV4-2; perhaps TRBD1 as D (6 bases). This CDR3 is 18 amino acids long. From germline, CDR1 is LGHNA and CDR2 YNFKEQ. V gave up 4 bases and J gave up 1 base, with 19 bases separating them. CDR3 nucleotides: TGTGCCAGCAGCCCCGTCTACGGGGGCGGGGGAACTAATGAAAAACTGTTTTTT. This gives the protein CASSPVYGGGGTNEKLFF.

The chain joins TRBV27 to TRBJ2-3; D possibly uses TRBD1 or TRBD2 (5 bases each). The V gene's germline CDR1 is MNHEY and CDR2 SMNVEV (reference sequence). This CDR3 has 14 residues. Trimming left V 8 bases short and J 1 base short, with 13 bases between. This chain's CDR3 is CASRRDLGTDTQYF. In DNA form, the CDR3 reads TGTGCCAGCCGTCGGGACCTTGGCACAGATACGCAGTATTTT.

The chain joins TRBV6-6 to TRBJ1-2; TRBD1 agrees at 10 bases. The CDR3 totals 12 residues. CDR1 and CDR2 (germline): MNHNY, SVGAGI (reference sequence). V lost 6 bases, J lost 8 bases, and 3 bases stayed unmatched. The CDR3 region has the DNA TGTGCCAGCAGGACAGGGGGCATGGGCTACACCTTC. Translating it yields CASRTGGMGYTF.

This rearrangement joins TRBV6-1 to TRBJ1-2; D is possibly TRBD1 (6 bases). This CDR3 has 17 amino acids. Germline V CDR1 and CDR2: MNHNS, SASEGT. V was clipped by 1 base and J by 3 bases, with 18 bases between them. The CDR3, as DNA: TGTGCCAGCAGTGAAGTGCCAGGGGCGCTTAGGTACTATGGCTACACCTTC. It translates to CASSEVPGALRYYGYTF.

The gene calls are TRBV7-9 and TRBJ1-4; 7 bases align to TRBD1. With 5 bases clipped from V and 5 bases from J, the junction kept 5 bases outside the gene matches. From germline, CDR1 is SEHNR and CDR2 FQNEAQ (reference sequence). This CDR3 is built from 14 residues. The CDR3 DNA is TGTGCCAGCAGCCCTGGGACAGAGAATGAAAAACTGTTTTTT. Amino acid sequence: CASSPGTENEKLFF.

The chain joins TRBV7-9 to TRBJ2-5; D is unresolved. Germline V CDR1 and CDR2: SEHNR, FQNEAQ (reference sequence). Trimming removed 5 bases from V and 5 bases from J, with 18 bases in between. This CDR3 comprises 15 residues. CDR3: CASSPGPYTMETQYF. As DNA, the CDR3 is TGTGCCAGCAGCCCCGGGCCCTACACGATGGAGACCCAGTACTTC.

This clone showed up just once. A much larger clone differs from this one at a single base, so this may be a read error. Other DNA variants within this sample encode the same CDR3. V is TRBV18 and J is TRBJ2-1, with 9 bases matching TRBD2. This CDR3 is built from 17 residues. Germline CDR1 reads KGHSH; CDR2 reads LQKENI. CDR3 loop: CASSPSKGLAGYNEQFF. DNA for the CDR3: TGTGCCAGTTCACCCTCAAAAGGGCTAGCGGGATACAATGAGCAGTTCTTC. The whole variable domain, filled in from reference TRBV18 and TRBJ2-1, reads NAGVMQNPRHLVRRRGQEARLRCSPMKGHSHVYWYRQLPEEGLKFMVYLQKENIIDESGMPKERFSAEFPKEGPSILRIQQVVRGDSAAYFCASSPSKGLAGYNEQFFGPGTRLTVL.

V and J are TRBV27 and TRBJ1-1; D is undetermined. The germline V gene encodes CDR1 MNHEY and CDR2 SMNVEV (reference sequence). Trimming cost V 6 bases and J 0 bases, with 8 bases left between them. The CDR3 has 13 amino acids. The CDR3 nucleotides read TGTGCCAGCAGGAGTCTGGTGAACACTGAAGCTTTCTTT. This encodes CASRSLVNTEAFF.

This chain links TRBV6-5 with TRBJ2-7; no definite D call. The germline CDR1 and CDR2 sequences are MNHEY and SVGAGI. The germline V and J ends were trimmed by 0 bases and 6 bases, with 3 bases remaining between them. The CDR3 has 11 residues. The CDR3: CASSYSTEQYF. In nucleotides, the CDR3 is TGTGCCAGCAGTTACTCTACCGAGCAGTACTTC.

The rearrangement links TRBV2 to TRBJ2-1; the D gene is possibly TRBD1 (6 bases). In germline, CDR1 is SNHLY, CDR2 FYNNEI. This CDR3 comprises 13 residues. Between the trimmed V and J ends, which lost 8 bases and 6 bases, there was a span of 14 bases. The DNA of the CDR3 is TGTGCCAGCGGGGAACTGGACAGCAATGAGCAGTTCTTC. As protein: CASGELDSNEQFF.

This clone appeared a single time. The chain carries TRBV30 and TRBJ1-5; unclear D gene. Germline V gives CDR1 GTSNPN, CDR2 SVGIG (reference sequence). The CDR3 runs to 14 residues. Trimming shortened V by 6 bases and J by 5 bases, and 17 bases separated the two germline ends. This chain's CDR3 is CACWLWTPDQPQHF. The CDR3, as DNA: TGTGCCTGTTGGTTGTGGACTCCGGATCAGCCCCAGCATTTT.

Worth noting for this clone: Other nucleotide sequences from this sample produce the same CDR3. The chain couples TRBV28 to TRBJ2-1; either TRBD1 or TRBD2 may fit D (5 bases each). V lost 3 bases and J 7 bases, leaving 7 bases between the germline ends. Per germline, CDR1 MDHEN and CDR2 SYDVKM. CDR3 size: 12 residues. CDR3 sequence (DNA): TGTGCCAGCAGTTTCGGGGCAAATGAGCAGTTCTTC. As protein: CASSFGANEQFF. Looking up the rest from reference TRBV28 and TRBJ2-1 gives the full variable domain: DVKVTQSSRYLVKRTGEKVFLECVQDMDHENMFWYRQDPGLGLRLIYFSYDVKMKEKGDIPEGYSVSREKKERFSLILESASTNQTSMYLCASSFGANEQFFGPGTRLTVL.

The chain employs TRBV6-5 and TRBJ1-2; a weak D match, TRBD1 (5 bases). The germline V gene has CDR1 MNHEY and CDR2 SVGAGI. CDR3 length equals 14 residues. V dropped 0 bases and J dropped 4 bases, with 9 bases sitting between them. The CDR3 here is CASSYSPQGYGYTF. The CDR3 region has the DNA TGTGCCAGCAGTTACTCTCCGCAGGGCTATGGCTACACCTTC.

The chain has TRBV7-9 and TRBJ1-3; D call uncertain. Per the germline V gene, CDR1 is SEHNR and CDR2 is FQNEAQ (reference sequence). With 5 bases removed from V and 0 bases from J, the gap between germline ends came to 11 bases. This CDR3 region has 15 residues. The CDR3 nucleotides are TGTGCCAGCAGCCGGAAACAGATCTCTGGAAACACCATATATTTT. This encodes CASSRKQISGNTIYF.

The chain has TRBV7-8 and TRBJ1-1; a weak D match, TRBD1 (5 bases). Between the trimmed V and J ends, which lost 1 base and 2 bases, there was a span of 8 bases. The germline V gene encodes CDR1 SGHVS and CDR2 FQNEAQ. The CDR3 runs 14 residues. The CDR3 DNA reads as TGTGCCAGCAGCTTAGGGCAGGGTAACACTGAAGCTTTCTTT. Residues: CASSLGQGNTEAFF.

The chain is built from TRBV28 and TRBJ2-7; TRBD2 is a possible D gene (6 bases). The V end was cut by 10 bases, the J end by 2 bases, with 24 bases between. CDR1 and CDR2 from the germline V gene are MDHEN and SYDVKM. The CDR3 covers 16 residues. The CDR3 region has the DNA TGTGCCACCAGCGGGTCCAGGGAAGAGGCCCCCTACGAGCAGTACTTC. The encoded protein is CATSGSREEAPYEQYF.

A word on this clone: Additional DNA sequences in this sample encode the identical CDR3. This chain connects TRBV9 to TRBJ1-5; D perhaps matches TRBD1 (5 bases). Germline-derived CDR1 and CDR2 are SGDLS and YYNGEE. The CDR3 consists of 13 residues. V was shortened by 2 bases and J by 7 bases, with 10 bases between the two germline ends. The DNA of the CDR3 is TGTGCCAGCAGCGTCGGGGGTGGCCAGCCCCAGCATTTT. Its translation is CASSVGGGQPQHF.

This rearrangement joins TRBV10-2 to TRBJ1-2, with a possible D match to TRBD1 (6 bases). This CDR3 is 15 amino acids long. Trimming took off 0 bases at V and 4 bases at J, with 12 bases between the two ends. Germline CDR1 is WSHSY and CDR2 is SAAADI. CDR3 sequence (DNA): TGCGCCAGCAGTGAGTCTACAGGGCGTCCCTATGGCTACACCTTC. Encoded protein: CASSESTGRPYGYTF.

The genes are TRBV4-1 and TRBJ1-3; 10 bases are a match to TRBD1. This CDR3 has 19 amino acids. Trimming cost V 10 bases and J 0 bases; bases outside gene matches: 18. CDR1 is MGHRA, CDR2 YSYEKL, per germline. The CDR3 sequence: CATSEVPGQGTISGNTIYF. DNA for the CDR3: TGCGCCACCTCGGAAGTCCCGGGACAGGGGACGATCTCTGGAAACACCATATATTTT.

The gene calls are TRBV27 and TRBJ2-5; no firm D call. Trimming stripped 5 bases from V and 5 bases from J, with 15 bases between. The CDR3 runs to 14 residues. Germline V gives CDR1 MNHEY, CDR2 SMNVEV (reference sequence). CDR3 in amino acids: CASSVGSARETQYF. The DNA for the CDR3 is TGTGCCAGCAGTGTGGGTTCAGCGCGGGAGACCCAGTACTTC.

The rearrangement uses TRBV28 and TRBJ2-1; weak D call: TRBD1 (5 bases). Trimming removed 3 bases at V and 4 bases at J, with 19 bases between. This CDR3 contains 17 residues. The germline V gene encodes CDR1 MDHEN and CDR2 SYDVKM. The CDR3 loop is CASSFLFGATAYNEQFF. Here the CDR3 DNA reads TGTGCCAGCAGTTTCCTCTTTGGGGCCACGGCATACAATGAGCAGTTCTTC.